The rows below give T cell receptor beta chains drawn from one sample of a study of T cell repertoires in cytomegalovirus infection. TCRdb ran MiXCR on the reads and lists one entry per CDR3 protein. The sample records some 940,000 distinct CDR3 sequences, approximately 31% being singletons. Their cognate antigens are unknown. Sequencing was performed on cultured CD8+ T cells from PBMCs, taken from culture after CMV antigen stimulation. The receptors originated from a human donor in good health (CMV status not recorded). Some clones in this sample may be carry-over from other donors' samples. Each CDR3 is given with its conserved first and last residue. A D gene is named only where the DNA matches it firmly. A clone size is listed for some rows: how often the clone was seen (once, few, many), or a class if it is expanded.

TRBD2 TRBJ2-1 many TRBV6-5 TGTGCCAGCAGTTACTCGATAAGCGGGGACAATGAGCAGTTCTTC CASSYSISGDNEQFF
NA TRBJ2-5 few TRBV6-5 TGTGCCAGCAGTTATACTAGCTGGGGCCAAGAGACCCAGTACTTC CASSYTSWGQETQYF
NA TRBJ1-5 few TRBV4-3 TGCGCCAGCAGCCAAGATACAAGAGGGGCCAACAATCAGCCCCAGCATTTT CASSQDTRGANNQPQHF
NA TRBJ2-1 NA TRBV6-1 TGTGCCAGCGGCCTAAGGGTCGGCGAGCAGTTCTTC CASGLRVGEQFF
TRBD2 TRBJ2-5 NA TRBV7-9 TGTGCCAGCAGCCACGAAGAGCGGGGGAGTCAAGAGACCCAGTACTTC CASSHEERGSQETQYF
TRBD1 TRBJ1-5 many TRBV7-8 TGTGCCAGCAGCCGGACCCCGGGACAGGGGGCTAACAGCAATCAGCCCCAGCATTTT CASSRTPGQGANSNQPQHF
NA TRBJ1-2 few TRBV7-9 TGTGCCAGCAGCTTACCAAGACCCGATGGCTACACCTTC CASSLPRPDGYTF
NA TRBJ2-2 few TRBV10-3 TGTGCCATCATGAGCACGGGACATCCGAACACCGGGGAGCTGTTTTTT CAIMSTGHPNTGELFF
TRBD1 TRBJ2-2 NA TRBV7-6 TGTGCCAGCAGCTCGCCCGCGGGACAGGGGGCGCGTACCGGGGAGCTGTTTTTT CASSSPAGQGARTGELFF
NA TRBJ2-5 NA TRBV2 TGTGCCAGCAGTGAGTCTACAGGGTCGGTTGAGACCCAGTACTTC CASSESTGSVETQYF
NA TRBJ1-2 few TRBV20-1 TGCAGTGCTAGGAGCGGGGACCTACTCTATGGCTACACCTTC CSARSGDLLYGYTF
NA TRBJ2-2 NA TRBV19 TGTGCCAGTAGTATAGGTTCCCCACTACCCGGGGAGCTGTTTTTT CASSIGSPLPGELFF